The 7 T cell receptor beta chains in this list originate from one sample, sequenced in a study of blood T cell repertoires in COVID-19. Assay: immunoSEQ multiplex PCR; the TCRdb copy retains only in-frame clones and omits some. Of under 60,000 clones in the sample, around four fifths were seen once. The sequencing sample was made of peripheral blood. The receptors stem from a man aged 25-40 years with COVID-19, enrolled during active disease.

The V and J genes are TRBV27 and TRBJ2-1, with TRBD2 matching 14 bases. Trimming cost V 4 bases and J 0 bases; bases outside gene matches: 8. CDR3 size: 19 residues. Germline CDR1 and CDR2: MNHEY and SMNVEV (reference sequence). The CDR3 reads CASSSLGLAGASSYNEQFF. The CDR3 DNA follows: TGTGCCAGCAGTTCCTTGGGACTAGCGGGAGCGAGCTCCTACAATGAGCAGTTCTTC.

The table lists this clone with a few counts. The rearrangement links TRBV12-3 or TRBV12-4 to TRBJ1-2; D is ambiguous. Trimming stripped 6 bases from V and 7 bases from J, with 15 bases between. CDR3 length equals 13 residues. In nucleotides, the CDR3 is TGTGCCAGCAGCCCCCGACCCGAGGGTGGCTACACCTTC. This translates into CASSPRPEGGYTF.

This chain connects TRBV5-5 to TRBJ2-5; maybe TRBD2 (5 bases). The germline CDR1 and CDR2 sequences are SGHKS and YYEKEE (reference sequence). CDR3 size: 14 residues. V was trimmed by 1 base and J by 4 bases, leaving 11 bases between them. CDR3 loop: CASSLSIGRETQYF. The CDR3 DNA is TGTGCCAGCAGCTTGTCGATAGGGAGAGAGACCCAGTACTTC.

A single count supports this clone. The V gene is TRBV7-2, the J gene TRBJ2-5; D might be TRBD2 (7 bases). The V gene's germline CDR1 is SGHTA and CDR2 FQGNSA. This CDR3 region has 13 residues. V lost 5 bases and J 5 bases, leaving 12 bases between the germline ends. CDR3 coding DNA: TGTGCCAGCAGCCGAGGGGGGGCCGAGACCCAGTACTTC. Translated: CASSRGGAETQYF.

This chain joins TRBV20-1 and TRBJ2-1; D is uncertain. The V end was cut by 6 bases, the J end by 4 bases, with 4 bases between. The CDR3 totals 10 residues. The germline gives CDR1 DFQATT, CDR2 SNEGSKA (reference sequence). The CDR3: CSAPYNEQFF. The CDR3 DNA reads TGCAGTGCCCCGTACAATGAGCAGTTCTTC.

This chain uses TRBV6-5 with TRBJ2-2; weak D call: TRBD1 (6 bases). The CDR3 length is 15 residues. V was clipped by 6 bases and J by 2 bases, with 13 bases between them. The germline gives CDR1 MNHEY, CDR2 SVGAGI. The CDR3 DNA is TGTGCCAGCAGAGGACAGATCACAAACACCGGGGAGCTGTTTTTT. It specifies CASRGQITNTGELFF.

The CDR3 nucleotides are TGTGCCATCACCAGTCCAGGGTCCCAAAACACCATATATTTT. Its protein is CAITSPGSQNTIYF. The chain employs TRBV10-3 and TRBJ1-3; maybe TRBD1 (5 bases). Between the trimmed V and J ends, which lost 7 bases and 6 bases, there was a span of 16 bases. Germline V gene lookup returns CDR1 ENHRY and CDR2 SYGVKD. The CDR3 sequence is 14 residues long.